The 23 T cell receptor beta chains given below trace back to one sample, sequenced in a study of OX40 agonist ivuxolimab in advanced cancers. Sequenced by immunoSEQ multiplex PCR; TCRdb stores in-frame clones only, minus some. This table has 87,000 or so clones, approximately 87% appearing once. Source: CD4+ or CD8+ T cells sorted from blood, taken in a trial of the OX40 agonist ivuxolimab. The receptors derive from an adult with an advanced solid tumor such as melanoma, head and neck, liver or kidney cancer.

The gene calls are TRBV9 and TRBJ2-3; TRBD2 matches at 11 bases. The CDR3 is 17 amino acids. With 4 bases clipped from V and 5 bases from J, the junction kept 12 bases outside the gene matches. CDR1 and CDR2 (germline): SGDLS, YYNGEE. The CDR3 here is CASSSALTSGAEDTQYF. The CDR3 DNA reads TGTGCCAGCAGCTCCGCCTTGACTAGCGGGGCGGAAGATACGCAGTATTTT.

The chain joins TRBV2 to TRBJ2-2, with D possibly being TRBD1 (5 bases). V dropped 4 bases and J dropped 0 bases, with 9 bases sitting between them. The germline gives CDR1 SNHLY, CDR2 FYNNEI. The CDR3 is made up of 15 amino acids. CDR3 DNA: TGTGCCAGCAGTGCCCACAGGTCGAACACCGGGGAGCTGTTTTTT. Translated, it gives CASSAHRSNTGELFF.

J is TRBJ2-3 and V is TRBV9; maybe TRBD2 (7 bases). The CDR3 length is 16 residues. Per germline, CDR1 SGDLS and CDR2 YYNGEE. Trimming shortened V by 4 bases and J by 3 bases, and 18 bases separated the two germline ends. In nucleotides, the CDR3 is TGTGCCAGCAGCTGGAAGGGGGGGTCCCCTACAGATACGCAGTATTTT. This gives the protein CASSWKGGSPTDTQYF.

J is TRBJ2-7 and V is TRBV10-3; TRBD2 matches at 13 bases. This CDR3 has 14 residues. CDR1 ENHRY and CDR2 SYGVKD come from the germline V gene. With 6 bases clipped from V and 5 bases from J, the junction kept 4 bases outside the gene matches. DNA of the CDR3: TGTGCCATCAGGCCGACTAGCGGGGGGCACGAGCAGTACTTC. Its translation is CAIRPTSGGHEQYF.

In DNA form, the CDR3 reads TGCGCCAGCAGCCAAGATGGGAGGGGACAGAGGGAGACCCAGTACTTC. As protein: CASSQDGRGQRETQYF. The chain has TRBV4-3 and TRBJ2-5; D is tentatively TRBD1 or TRBD2 (7 bases each). This CDR3 is built from 16 residues. Germline assignment: CDR1 LGHNA and CDR2 YSLEER. V lost 0 bases and J lost 5, with 16 bases in between.

The CDR3 loop is CASSDDVGAGTEAFF. As DNA, the CDR3 is TGTGCCAGCAGTGACGACGTGGGAGCTGGCACTGAAGCTTTCTTT. The chain employs TRBV2 and TRBJ1-1; D uncertain. The germline gives CDR1 SNHLY, CDR2 FYNNEI. Trimming removed 3 bases at V and 4 bases at J, with 15 bases between. The CDR3 consists of 15 residues.

This rearrangement joins TRBV5-4 to TRBJ2-7, with 9 bases matching TRBD2. CDR1 SGHNT and CDR2 YYREEE come from the germline V gene (reference sequence). The CDR3 covers 13 residues. With V trimmed by 3 bases and J by 7 bases, 5 bases remained unmatched. The chain's CDR3 is CASSSGLAREQYF. CDR3 bases: TGTGCCAGCAGCTCGGGACTAGCCAGGGAGCAGTACTTC.

The gene calls are TRBV7-2 and TRBJ2-1, with D perhaps TRBD2 (6 bases). Trimming removed 5 bases at V and 7 bases at J, with 12 bases between. The length of the CDR3 is 13 residues. Germline V CDR1 and CDR2: SGHTA, FQGNSA. The CDR3 DNA sequence: TGTGCCAGCAGCCTTTCTAGCGCTAATGAGCAGTTCTTC. It yields the protein CASSLSSANEQFF.

The V call is TRBV11-2, the J call TRBJ2-3; 7 positions agree with TRBD1. The CDR3 extends over 16 amino acids. V shed 2 bases and J 2 bases; nucleotides not matched to a gene: 7. Germline V gene data show CDR1 as SGHAT and CDR2 as FQNNGV. The CDR3 DNA sequence: TGTGCCAGCAGCTTAACAGGGGCCAGTCCCACAGATACGCAGTATTTT. It yields the protein CASSLTGASPTDTQYF.

This chain joins TRBV4-1 and TRBJ2-6; 12 nucleotides match TRBD1. CDR1 and CDR2 (germline): MGHRA, YSYEKL. V gave up 0 bases and J gave up 2 bases; unmatched junction bases: 14. This CDR3 comprises 22 residues. For the CDR3, the DNA is TGCGCCAGCAGCCAAGATTTTTGGGGGGACAGGGGGCGCGGTCCTGGGGCCAACGTCCTGACTTTC. Its protein product is CASSQDFWGDRGRGPGANVLTF.

V gene TRBV11-2 combines with J gene TRBJ2-4, with a possible D match to TRBD1 (5 bases). This CDR3 has 12 residues. V lost 3 bases to trimming and J lost 9 bases, with 9 bases between them. CDR1 is SGHAT, CDR2 FQNNGV, per germline. The chain's CDR3 is CASSLTVAIQYF. The CDR3 DNA follows: TGTGCCAGCAGCTTGACAGTTGCCATTCAGTACTTC.

The chain has TRBV10-1 and TRBJ2-5; D unresolved. Trimming pared 3 bases from V and 4 bases from J, leaving 6 bases between. The CDR3 is 12 residues long. Germline CDR1 and CDR2: WNHNN and SYGVQD (reference sequence). The chain's CDR3 is CASSDQTETQYF. The CDR3 coding sequence is TGCGCCAGCAGTGACCAAACAGAGACCCAGTACTTC.

The chain combines TRBV9 with TRBJ2-4; D possibly corresponds to TRBD1 (7 bases). This CDR3 region has 13 residues. Looked up from germline, CDR1 is SGDLS and CDR2 is YYNGEE. V gave up 0 bases and J gave up 7 bases, with 8 bases separating them. CDR3 coding DNA: TGTGCCAGCAGCGTAGCAGGGGGGAACATTCAGTACTTC. This translates into CASSVAGGNIQYF.

The chain employs TRBV6-1 and TRBJ2-1; tentatively, D is TRBD1 (5 bases). Germline CDR1 MNHNS, CDR2 SASEGT. The CDR3 is 11 amino acids. V shed 6 bases and J shed 10 bases, with 10 bases lying between them. For the CDR3, the DNA is TGTGCCAGCAGCAGACCAGGGGAGCAGTTCTTC. Translated: CASSRPGEQFF.

This clone was seen a few times. The chain carries TRBV5-1 and TRBJ2-2, with TRBD2 matching 9 bases. CDR1 and CDR2 from the germline V gene are SGHRS and YFSETQ. The CDR3 contains 14 residues. V lost 7 bases, J lost 3 bases, and 4 bases stayed unmatched. CDR3 protein: CASSRLADTGELFF. The CDR3 nucleotides are TGCGCCAGCTCTAGACTAGCGGACACCGGGGAGCTGTTTTTT. Full variable domain (rest looked up from reference TRBV5-1 and TRBJ2-2): KAGVTQTPRYLIKTRGQQVTLSCSPISGHRSVSWYQQTPGQGLQFLFEYFSETQRNKGNFPGRFSGRQFSNSRSEMNVSTLELGDSALYLCASSRLADTGELFFGEGSRLTVL.

The V gene is TRBV9, the J gene TRBJ2-3, with a tentative D call TRBD1 (5 bases). In germline, CDR1 is SGDLS, CDR2 YYNGEE. The length of the CDR3 is 16 residues. V was clipped by 0 bases and J by 0 bases, with 11 bases between them. The CDR3 protein is CASSVARGTSTDTQYF. The CDR3 coding sequence is TGTGCCAGCAGCGTAGCTAGGGGAACTAGCACAGATACGCAGTATTTT.

The chain carries TRBV5-5 and TRBJ2-7; D may be TRBD2 (6 bases). Germline loops: CDR1 SGHKS, CDR2 YYEKEE (reference sequence). With 0 bases removed from V and 3 bases from J, the gap between germline ends came to 16 bases. CDR3 length equals 16 residues. CDR3 bases: TGTGCCAGCAGCTTGGCCGGAGGGGCTGGACGCTACGAGCAGTACTTC. It codes for CASSLAGGAGRYEQYF.

The chain couples TRBV21-1 to TRBJ2-5; the DNA was not compared with TRBD2, the D call given in the table. TRBV21-1 corresponds to a pseudogene. The CDR3 runs 20 residues. CDR3 DNA: TGTGCCAGCAGCACTCGGTTCCCTCCACGTGGGCGGGGTACGAGGGAGACCCAGTACTTC. Protein product: CASSTRFPPRGRGTRETQYF.

This clone came up once. The chain employs TRBV12-5 and TRBJ2-7, with D maybe TRBD1 (5 bases). CDR3 size: 12 residues. Germline loops: CDR1 LGHNT, CDR2 FRNRAP. V lost 7 bases to trimming and J lost 4 bases, with 11 bases between them. The CDR3 coding sequence is TGTGCTAGTGCCTGGGGCGGTTACGAGCAGTACTTC. Translating gives CASAWGGYEQYF.

This rearrangement joins TRBV11-3 to TRBJ1-3; D uncertain. The CDR3 is 13 residues long. Germline V gives CDR1 SGHNT, CDR2 YENEEA. The V end lost 4 bases, the J end lost 4 bases, and 8 bases lay between the germline ends. The CDR3 DNA is TGTGCCAGCAGCTCCACGCCAGGAAACACCATATATTTT. Translated: CASSSTPGNTIYF.

The chain carries TRBV29-1 and TRBJ2-3, with 11 bases aligning to TRBD2. After removal of 7 bases from V and 3 bases from J, the junction contained 9 bases not matched to a gene. CDR3 size: 15 residues. Germline CDR1 reads SQVTM; CDR2 reads ANQGSEA. The CDR3 DNA reads as TGCAGCGCCCCGACTAGCGGGATTGGGACAGATACGCAGTATTTT. Encoded protein: CSAPTSGIGTDTQYF.

The V and J genes are TRBV5-1 and TRBJ2-6; 7 bases line up with TRBD1. This CDR3 is 17 amino acids long. The J segment lost 1 base and the V segment lost 2 bases, leaving 6 bases of the junction unmatched. CDR1 and CDR2 from the germline V gene are SGHRS and YFSETQ. The CDR3 nucleotides are TGCGCCAGCAGCTTACAGGGGAGCCCATCTGGGGCCAACGTCCTGACTTTC. Translating gives CASSLQGSPSGANVLTF.

The chain links TRBV5-4 to TRBJ2-7; 10 nucleotides line up with TRBD2. This CDR3 is built from 15 residues. The V and J ends lost 0 bases and 3 bases, in that order; junction bases with no gene match: 3. Germline V gene lookup returns CDR1 SGHNT and CDR2 YYREEE (reference sequence). Here the CDR3 reads CASSLEASGSYEQYF. The CDR3 nucleotides read TGTGCCAGCAGCTTGGAGGCTAGCGGGAGCTACGAGCAGTACTTC.